This TCR beta chain originates from a study of blood T cell repertoires in COVID-19. Turning to the study itself: The United States, Italy and Spain supplied acute and convalescent COVID-19 samples. Sources were T cells, B-cell-depleted T cells, or PBMCs; the material itself was cDNA or gDNA.

The table came from immunoSEQ multiplex PCR; TCRdb's copy has only in-frame clones and leaves some out. The table has fewer than 250,000 clones, approximately 80% seen once. Germline CDR1 is MNHEY and CDR2 is SVGAGI. This CDR3 comprises 15 residues. V shed 5 bases, J shed 7 bases, and the junction held 6 bases outside the gene matches. This clone was counted between two and nine times. The rearrangement joins TRBV6-5 to TRBJ2-1, with 12 bases lining up with TRBD2. The TCR originated in a woman aged 55-70 years with active or convalescent COVID-19. Material for sequencing was peripheral blood. The CDR3 region is CASSRGTSGSNEQFF. CDR3 bases: TGTGCCAGCAGTCGAGGGACTAGCGGGTCTAATGAGCAGTTCTTC.